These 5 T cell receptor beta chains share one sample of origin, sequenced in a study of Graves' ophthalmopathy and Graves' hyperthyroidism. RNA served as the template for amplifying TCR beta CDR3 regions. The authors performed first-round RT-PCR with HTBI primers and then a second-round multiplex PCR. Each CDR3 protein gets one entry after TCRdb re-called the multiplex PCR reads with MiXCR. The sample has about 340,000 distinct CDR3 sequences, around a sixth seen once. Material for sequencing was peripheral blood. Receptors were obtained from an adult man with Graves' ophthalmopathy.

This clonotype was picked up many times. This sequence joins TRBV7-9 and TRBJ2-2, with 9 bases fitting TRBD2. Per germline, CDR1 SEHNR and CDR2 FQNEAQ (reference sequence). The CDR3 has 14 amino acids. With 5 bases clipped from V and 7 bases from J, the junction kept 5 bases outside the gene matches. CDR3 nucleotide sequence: TGTGCCAGCAGCCGGGGACTAGCTAACGGGGAGCTGTTTTTT. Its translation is CASSRGLANGELFF.

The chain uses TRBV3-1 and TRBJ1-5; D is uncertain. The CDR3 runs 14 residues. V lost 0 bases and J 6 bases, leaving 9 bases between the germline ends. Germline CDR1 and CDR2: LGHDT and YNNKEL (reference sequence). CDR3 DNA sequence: TGTGCCAGCAGCCAAGATGAGAGGCGTCAGCCCCAGCATTTT. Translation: CASSQDERRQPQHF.

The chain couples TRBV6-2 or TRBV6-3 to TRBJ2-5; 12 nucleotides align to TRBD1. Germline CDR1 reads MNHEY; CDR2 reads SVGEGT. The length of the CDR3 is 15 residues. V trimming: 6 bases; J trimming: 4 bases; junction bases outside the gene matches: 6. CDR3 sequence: CASSPGTGGVETQYF. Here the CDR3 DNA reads TGTGCCAGCAGCCCTGGGACAGGGGGCGTAGAGACCCAGTACTTC.

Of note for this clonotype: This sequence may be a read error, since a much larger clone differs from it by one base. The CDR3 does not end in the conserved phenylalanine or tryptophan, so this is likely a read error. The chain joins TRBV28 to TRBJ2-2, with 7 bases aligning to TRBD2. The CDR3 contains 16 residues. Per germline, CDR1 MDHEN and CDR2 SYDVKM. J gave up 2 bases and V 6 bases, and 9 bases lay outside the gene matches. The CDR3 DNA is TGTGCCAGCAGACGACTGGCGGGAGTTAACACCGGGGAGCTGTTTGTT. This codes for CASRRLAGVNTGELFV.

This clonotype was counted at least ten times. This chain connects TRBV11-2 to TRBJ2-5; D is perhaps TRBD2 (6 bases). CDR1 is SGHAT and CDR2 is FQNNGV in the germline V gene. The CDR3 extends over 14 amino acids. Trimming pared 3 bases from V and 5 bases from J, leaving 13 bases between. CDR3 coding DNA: TGTGCCAGCAGCTTGGAGGGGCTAGTTGAGACCCAGTACTTC. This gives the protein CASSLEGLVETQYF.